One sample yielded the 18 T cell receptor beta chains listed below, sequenced in a study of T cell repertoires in cytomegalovirus infection. One entry per CDR3 protein results from TCRdb running MiXCR on the reads. This table has 200,000 to 300,000 distinct CDR3 sequences, roughly 15% appearing once. Sequencing was performed on PBMCs. Every receptor here comes from a human donor in good health (CMV status not recorded). Some clones in this sample may be carry-over from other donors' samples.

This clonotype came up a few times. V usage is TRBV29-1 and J usage is TRBJ2-5; 7 bases line up with TRBD1. This CDR3 has 13 amino acids. Trimming cost V 5 bases and J 3 bases; bases outside gene matches: 6. Germline loops: CDR1 SQVTM, CDR2 ANQGSEA. The CDR3 nucleotides read TGCAGCGTTTCTCCGGGACAGAAAGAGACCCAGTACTTC. Translation: CSVSPGQKETQYF. Together with reference TRBV29-1 and TRBJ2-5, the CDR3 gives the full variable domain: SAVISQKPSRDICQRGTSLTIQCQVDSQVTMMFWYRQQPGQSLTLIATANQGSEATYESGFVIDKFPISRPNLTFSTLTVSNMSPEDSSIYLCSVSPGQKETQYFGPGTRLLVL.

V gene TRBV3-1 combines with J gene TRBJ2-4; D is undetermined. Trimming cost V 3 bases and J 9 bases, with 15 bases left between them. Germline V CDR1 and CDR2: LGHDT, YNNKEL (reference sequence). This CDR3 comprises 14 residues. The DNA of the CDR3 is TGTGCCAGCAGCCAGGGATCGACTCGAGGCATTCAGTACTTC. It yields the protein CASSQGSTRGIQYF.

The chain joins TRBV6-2 or TRBV6-3 to TRBJ2-1; D gene uncertain. The V and J ends lost 6 bases and 6 bases respectively, with 9 bases between them. Looked up from germline, CDR1 is MNHEY and CDR2 is SVGEGT. The CDR3 consists of 12 residues. CDR3 sequence: CASRPDTNEQFF. The CDR3 nucleotides read TGTGCCAGCAGACCAGACACCAATGAGCAGTTCTTC.

This chain links TRBV7-9 with TRBJ1-3, with D perhaps matching TRBD1 (5 bases). CDR1 is SEHNR and CDR2 is FQNEAQ in the germline V gene (reference sequence). V lost 3 bases and J lost 0, with 9 bases in between. The CDR3 has 15 amino acids. CDR3 residues: CASSLTVSSGNTIYF. Written as DNA, the CDR3 is TGTGCCAGCAGCTTGACAGTTTCCTCTGGAAACACCATATATTTT.

This clonotype was seen a handful of times. This rearrangement joins TRBV6-6 to TRBJ2-7; tentative D call: TRBD1 (6 bases). Per germline, CDR1 MNHNY and CDR2 SVGAGI (reference sequence). Trimming removed 6 bases from V and 0 bases from J, with 15 bases in between. The CDR3 extends over 15 amino acids. As DNA, the CDR3 is TGTGCCAGCAGCCATAACCCGACAGGCTCCTACGAGCAGTACTTC. It yields the protein CASSHNPTGSYEQYF.

The rearrangement uses TRBV4-1 and TRBJ1-3, with D possibly TRBD1 on 6 matching bases. Trimming took off 1 base at V and 8 bases at J, with 12 bases between the two ends. The germline CDR1 and CDR2 sequences are MGHRA and YSYEKL. CDR3 length: 14 amino acids. CDR3 DNA: TGCGCCAGCAGCCAAGTGCCGGGGGGGCACACCATATATTTT. Its protein is CASSQVPGGHTIYF.

CDR3: CASSFTIGSGGRPTDTQYF. The CDR3 nucleotides are TGTGCCAGCAGCTTTACCATCGGGAGCGGGGGGCGCCCCACAGATACGCAGTATTTT. V and J are TRBV7-2 and TRBJ2-3; 9 bases fit TRBD2. CDR1 and CDR2 (germline): SGHTA, FQGNSA. The CDR3 loop spans 19 amino acids. V was clipped by 3 bases and J by 2 bases; unmatched bases: 15.

The J gene is TRBJ2-3, the V gene TRBV12-3 or TRBV12-4; TRBD2 aligns across 13 bases. The CDR3 spans 16 residues. Unmatched junction bases numbered 3, after V lost 6 bases and J lost 0 bases. CDR3 DNA: TGTGCCAGCAGCCGGACTAGCGGGGGAAGCACAGATACGCAGTATTTT. It translates to CASSRTSGGSTDTQYF.

The chain uses TRBV2 and TRBJ2-5; tentatively, D is TRBD1 (5 bases). Trimming took off 7 bases at V and 5 bases at J, with 14 bases between the two ends. The CDR3 length is 13 residues. The germline CDR1 and CDR2 sequences are SNHLY and FYNNEI. CDR3: CASNQGGVETQYF. The DNA of the CDR3 is TGTGCCAGCAACCAGGGTGGGGTGGAGACCCAGTACTTC.

This chain connects TRBV29-1 to TRBJ2-3, with TRBD2 matching 12 bases. Trimming at V came to 5 bases and at J to 2 bases, leaving 11 bases not matched to a gene. From germline, CDR1 is SQVTM and CDR2 ANQGSEA. The CDR3 extends over 17 amino acids. CDR3 loop: CSVFAWTSGTYTDTQYF. The CDR3 DNA reads as TGCAGCGTTTTCGCCTGGACTAGCGGGACCTACACAGATACGCAGTATTTT.

This clonotype came up a few times. The chain joins TRBV28 to TRBJ2-7, with 7 bases identical to TRBD1. Germline lookup yields CDR1 MDHEN and CDR2 SYDVKM. With V trimmed by 10 bases and J by 5 bases, 17 bases remained unmatched. The CDR3 extends over 15 amino acids. CDR3 loop: CAISGGDLTVDEQYF. The CDR3 DNA sequence: TGTGCCATATCAGGGGGTGACCTGACGGTTGACGAGCAGTACTTC.

The table lists this clonotype with many counts. V usage is TRBV7-2 and J usage is TRBJ1-5; no clear D. The germline V gene encodes CDR1 SGHTA and CDR2 FQGNSA. The ends were cut back, 2 bases at V and 4 bases at J, with 9 bases in the middle. The CDR3 has 14 residues. CDR3 region: CASSLLLGNQPQHF. CDR3 nucleotide sequence: TGTGCCAGCAGCTTATTACTGGGGAATCAGCCCCAGCATTTT.

Ten or more counts support this clonotype. V usage is TRBV7-2 and J usage is TRBJ2-1; 11 nucleotides match TRBD2. The CDR3 extends over 18 amino acids. With V trimmed by 3 bases and J by 2 bases, 9 bases remained unmatched. The V gene's germline CDR1 is SGHTA and CDR2 FQGNSA. The CDR3 DNA sequence: TGTGCCAGCAGCTTCCGGACTAGCGGGTCCCGAGCCTACAATGAGCAGTTCTTC. Its protein is CASSFRTSGSRAYNEQFF.

The rearrangement uses TRBV5-1 and TRBJ2-3; possible D gene TRBD2, 5 bases. The CDR3 length is 15 residues. Germline V gives CDR1 SGHRS, CDR2 YFSETQ. Deletions cut 2 bases from V and 0 bases from J, with 10 bases between. The CDR3, as DNA: TGCGCCAGCAGCTTAAAAGCGGTCAGCACAGATACGCAGTATTTT. Protein sequence: CASSLKAVSTDTQYF.

This clonotype was observed many times. This chain connects TRBV6-2 or TRBV6-3 to TRBJ2-3, with D perhaps given as TRBD1 or TRBD2 (5 bases each). The germline CDR1 and CDR2 sequences are MNHEY and SVGEGT. CDR3 size: 15 residues. Trimming cost V 7 bases and J 7 bases, with 21 bases left between them. CDR3 coding DNA: TGTGCCAGCACTTCCGGGACCGGCATCTCATATACGCAGTATTTT. This sequence encodes CASTSGTGISYTQYF.

There are a few counts of this clonotype. The chain combines TRBV6-2 or TRBV6-3 with TRBJ1-5; TRBD1 aligns across 11 bases. Germline V gene sequence: CDR1 MNHEY, CDR2 SVGEGT. V lost 6 bases, J lost 8 bases, and 9 bases stayed unmatched. The CDR3 spans 15 residues. In nucleotides, the CDR3 is TGTGCCAGCAGCCCCGGGACAGGGGGGTGGAAGCCCCAGCATTTT. The encoded protein is CASSPGTGGWKPQHF.

This clonotype was seen only a few times. V and J are TRBV11-2 and TRBJ1-1; maybe TRBD1 (6 bases). Germline V gene lookup returns CDR1 SGHAT and CDR2 FQNNGV. The CDR3 has 17 amino acids. The V gene lost 3 bases and the J gene lost 3 bases, with 20 bases spanning the gap. CDR3 loop: CASSFRFGQNVDTEAFF. CDR3 nucleotide sequence: TGTGCCAGCAGCTTCAGATTCGGACAGAATGTGGACACTGAAGCTTTCTTT.

This clonotype was found many times. The chain uses TRBV7-2 and TRBJ1-2; D is undetermined. Germline values: CDR1 SGHTA, CDR2 FQGNSA. Between the trimmed V and J ends, which lost 2 bases and 3 bases, there was a span of 16 bases. The CDR3 is made up of 16 amino acids. CDR3 nucleotide sequence: TGTGCCAGCAGCTTAACGCGGAGACGGGCATACTATGGCTACACCTTC. Amino acids: CASSLTRRRAYYGYTF.